Only one count was recorded for the clone carrying this T cell receptor (beta chain). The antigen remains unidentified. Healthy individuals who donated bone marrow served as the donors. This entry is derived from a study of cytomegalovirus exposure and HLA in healthy donors. Study-level results: An assumption of roughly uniform sequencing depth across donors underlay the presence/absence analyses.

The PCR ran on 60 Vbeta and 13 Jbeta primers. Original analysis: Roughly 81 million unique TCR beta chains, some 9.9 million shared, were counted in a later analysis. Repertoires were generated with immunoSEQ multiplex PCR, while TCRdb's copy carries only in-frame clones and drops some. The V and J calls and the clone size are those of that table, but D and trimming were determined from the DNA. This table holds approximately 110,000 clones, 79% found once. V was shortened by 1 base and J by 9 bases, with 11 bases between the two germline ends. The germline V gene has CDR1 SGHRS and CDR2 YFSETQ. The CDR3 has 12 amino acids.

Material: PBMCs. The V and J genes are TRBV5-1 and TRBJ2-7; D call uncertain. The TCR was taken from a woman in her thirties or forties in good health and CMV-seronegative. CDR3 in amino acids: CASSLLGEGQYF. CDR3 bases: TGCGCCAGCAGCTTGTTGGGCGAAGGGCAGTACTTC.